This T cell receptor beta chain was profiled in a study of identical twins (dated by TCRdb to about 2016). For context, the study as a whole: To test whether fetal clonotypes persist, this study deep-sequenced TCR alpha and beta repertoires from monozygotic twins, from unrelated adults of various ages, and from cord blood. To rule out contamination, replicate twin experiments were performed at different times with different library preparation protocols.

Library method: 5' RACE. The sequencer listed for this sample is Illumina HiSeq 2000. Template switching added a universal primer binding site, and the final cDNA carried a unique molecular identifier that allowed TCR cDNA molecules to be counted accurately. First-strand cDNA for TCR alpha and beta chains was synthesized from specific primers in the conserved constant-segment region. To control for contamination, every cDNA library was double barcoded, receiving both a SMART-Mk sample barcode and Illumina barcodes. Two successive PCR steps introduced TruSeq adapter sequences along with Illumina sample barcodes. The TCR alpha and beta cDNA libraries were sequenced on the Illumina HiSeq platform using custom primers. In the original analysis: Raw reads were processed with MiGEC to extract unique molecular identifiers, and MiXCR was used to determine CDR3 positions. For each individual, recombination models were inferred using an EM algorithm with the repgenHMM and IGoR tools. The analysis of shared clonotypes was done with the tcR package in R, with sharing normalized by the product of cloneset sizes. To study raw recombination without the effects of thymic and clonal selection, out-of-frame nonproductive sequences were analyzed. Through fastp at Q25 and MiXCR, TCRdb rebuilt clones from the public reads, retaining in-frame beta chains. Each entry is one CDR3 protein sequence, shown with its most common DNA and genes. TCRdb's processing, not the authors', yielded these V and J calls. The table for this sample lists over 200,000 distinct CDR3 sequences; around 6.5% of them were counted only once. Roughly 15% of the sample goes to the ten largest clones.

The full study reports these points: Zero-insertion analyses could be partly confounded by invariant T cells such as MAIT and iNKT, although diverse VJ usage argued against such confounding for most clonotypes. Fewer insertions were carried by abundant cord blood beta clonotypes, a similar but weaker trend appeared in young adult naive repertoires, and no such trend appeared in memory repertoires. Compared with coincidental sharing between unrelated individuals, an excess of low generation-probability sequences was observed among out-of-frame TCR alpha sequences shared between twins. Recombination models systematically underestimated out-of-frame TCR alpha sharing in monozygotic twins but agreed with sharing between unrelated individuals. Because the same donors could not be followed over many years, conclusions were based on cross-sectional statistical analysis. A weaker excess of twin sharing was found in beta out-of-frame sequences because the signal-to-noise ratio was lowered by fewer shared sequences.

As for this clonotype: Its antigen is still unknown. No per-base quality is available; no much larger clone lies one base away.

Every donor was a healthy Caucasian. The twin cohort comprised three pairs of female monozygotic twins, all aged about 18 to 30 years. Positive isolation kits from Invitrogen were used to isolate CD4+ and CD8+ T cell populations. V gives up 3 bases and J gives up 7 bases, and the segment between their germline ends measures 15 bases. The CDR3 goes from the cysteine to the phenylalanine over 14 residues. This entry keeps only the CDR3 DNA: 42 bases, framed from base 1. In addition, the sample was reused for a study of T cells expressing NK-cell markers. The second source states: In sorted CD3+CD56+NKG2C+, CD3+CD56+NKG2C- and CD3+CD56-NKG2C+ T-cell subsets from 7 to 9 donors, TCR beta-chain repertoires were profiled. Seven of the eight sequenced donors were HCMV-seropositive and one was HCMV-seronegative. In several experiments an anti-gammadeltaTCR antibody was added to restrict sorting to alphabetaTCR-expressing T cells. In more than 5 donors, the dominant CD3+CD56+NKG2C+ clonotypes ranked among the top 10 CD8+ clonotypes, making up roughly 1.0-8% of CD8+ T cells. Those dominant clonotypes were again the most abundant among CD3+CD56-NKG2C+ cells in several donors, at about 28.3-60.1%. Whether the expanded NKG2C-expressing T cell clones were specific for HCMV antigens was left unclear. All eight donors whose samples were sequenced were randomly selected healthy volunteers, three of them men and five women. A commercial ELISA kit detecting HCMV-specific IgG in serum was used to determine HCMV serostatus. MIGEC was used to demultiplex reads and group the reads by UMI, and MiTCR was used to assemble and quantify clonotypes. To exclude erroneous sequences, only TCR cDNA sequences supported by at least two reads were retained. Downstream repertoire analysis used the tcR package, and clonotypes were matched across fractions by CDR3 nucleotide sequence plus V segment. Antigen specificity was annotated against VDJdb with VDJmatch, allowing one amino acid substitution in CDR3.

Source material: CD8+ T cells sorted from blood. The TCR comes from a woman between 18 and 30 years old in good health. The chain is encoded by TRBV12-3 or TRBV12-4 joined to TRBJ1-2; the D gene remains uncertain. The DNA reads TGTGCCAGCAGTTTCGCCGGGCCGTCGAGTGGCTACACCTTC. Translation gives CASSFAGPSSGYTF.